This T cell receptor beta chain was identified in a study of radiotherapy plus CTLA-4 blockade in lung cancer. Germline CDR1 and CDR2: LNHNV and YYDKDF (reference sequence). The CDR3 spans 16 residues. V was cut by 0 bases and J by 3 bases, with 11 bases left in between. Remarks on this clone: Its antigen is unknown.

Ipilimumab CTLA-4 blockade and focal radiation were given to patients with chemo-refractory metastatic non-small-cell lung cancer. Overall study findings and caveats: Early clonal dynamics of blood T cells, together with interferon-beta, were reported as the best response predictor. Blood saw expansion of tumor-derived TCR clones after radiotherapy plus ipilimumab.

Here immunoSEQ multiplex PCR was the method, and the copy in TCRdb shows in-frame clones only, minus some. The sample consists of fewer than 65,000 clones, 70% to 80% of them appearing once. The sample in question was peripheral blood, obtained from a patient treated with radiotherapy plus ipilimumab. The sequence was collected from a human donor with non-small cell lung cancer who had a complete response to radiotherapy plus ipilimumab. J is TRBJ1-4 and V is TRBV15; TRBD1 might be the D (6 bases). In DNA, the CDR3 is TGTGCCACCAGCAGAGATAAGAACAGGGCTAATGAAAAACTGTTTTTT. Encoded protein: CATSRDKNRANEKLFF.